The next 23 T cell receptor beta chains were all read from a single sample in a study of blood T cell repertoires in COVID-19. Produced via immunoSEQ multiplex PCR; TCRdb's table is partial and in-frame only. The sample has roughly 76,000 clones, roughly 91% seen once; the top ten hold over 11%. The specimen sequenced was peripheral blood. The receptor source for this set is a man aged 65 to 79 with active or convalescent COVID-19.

The CDR3 DNA reads TGTGCCAGCAGCCCCAGCGGGAGCTCCTACGAGCAGTACTTC. Residues: CASSPSGSSYEQYF. The chain combines TRBV7-3 with TRBJ2-7; 8 bases match TRBD2. Trimming took 5 bases from V and 0 from J; bases not matched to a gene: 3. The length of the CDR3 is 14 residues. The germline V gene encodes CDR1 SGHTA and CDR2 FQGTGA.

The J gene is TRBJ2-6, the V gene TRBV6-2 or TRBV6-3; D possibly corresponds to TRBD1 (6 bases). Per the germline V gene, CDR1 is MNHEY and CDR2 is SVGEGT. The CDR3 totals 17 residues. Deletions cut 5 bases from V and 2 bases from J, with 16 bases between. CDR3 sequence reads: CASSTLQGRTGANVLTF. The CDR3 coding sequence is TGTGCCAGCAGTACCCTACAGGGTAGGACTGGGGCCAACGTCCTGACTTTC.

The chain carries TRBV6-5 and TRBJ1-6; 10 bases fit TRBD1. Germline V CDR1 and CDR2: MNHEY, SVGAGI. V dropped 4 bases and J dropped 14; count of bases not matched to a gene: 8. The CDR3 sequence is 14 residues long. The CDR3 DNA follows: TGTGCCAGCAGTTCAGGGACAGGGGCATCAGCCCTCCACTTT. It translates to CASSSGTGASALHF.

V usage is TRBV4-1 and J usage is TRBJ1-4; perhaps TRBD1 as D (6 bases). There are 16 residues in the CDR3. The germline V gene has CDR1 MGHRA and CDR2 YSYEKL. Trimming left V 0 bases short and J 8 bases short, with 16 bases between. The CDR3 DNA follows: TGCGCCAGCAGCCAAGATACCAGGGGCAAGAGGGAAAAACTGTTTTTT. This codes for CASSQDTRGKREKLFF.

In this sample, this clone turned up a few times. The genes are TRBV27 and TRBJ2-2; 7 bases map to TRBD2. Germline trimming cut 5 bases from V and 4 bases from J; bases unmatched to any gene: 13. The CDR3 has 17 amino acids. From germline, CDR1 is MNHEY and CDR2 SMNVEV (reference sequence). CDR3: CASSLKGGRIGTGELFF. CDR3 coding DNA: TGTGCCAGCAGTCTTAAGGGCGGGAGAATCGGCACCGGGGAGCTGTTTTTT.

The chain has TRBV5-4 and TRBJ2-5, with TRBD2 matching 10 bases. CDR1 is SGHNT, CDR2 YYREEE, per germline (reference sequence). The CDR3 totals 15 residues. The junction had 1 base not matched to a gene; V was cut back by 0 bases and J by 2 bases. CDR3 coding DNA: TGTGCCAGCAGCTTGGGACTAGCGGGTCAAGAGACCCAGTACTTC. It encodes CASSLGLAGQETQYF.

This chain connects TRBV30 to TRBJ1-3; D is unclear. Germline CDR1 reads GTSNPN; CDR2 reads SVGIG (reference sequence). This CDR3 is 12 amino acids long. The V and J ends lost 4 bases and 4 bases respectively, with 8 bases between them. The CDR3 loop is CAWKASGNTIYF. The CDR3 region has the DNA TGTGCCTGGAAAGCGTCAGGAAACACCATATATTTT.

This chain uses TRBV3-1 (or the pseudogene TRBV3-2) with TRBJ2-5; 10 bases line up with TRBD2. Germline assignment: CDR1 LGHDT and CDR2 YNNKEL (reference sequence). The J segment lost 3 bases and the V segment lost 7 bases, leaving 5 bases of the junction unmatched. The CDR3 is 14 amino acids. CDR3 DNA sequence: TGTGCCAGCACCAAGCGGGAGGGTAAAGAGACCCAGTACTTC. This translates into CASTKREGKETQYF.

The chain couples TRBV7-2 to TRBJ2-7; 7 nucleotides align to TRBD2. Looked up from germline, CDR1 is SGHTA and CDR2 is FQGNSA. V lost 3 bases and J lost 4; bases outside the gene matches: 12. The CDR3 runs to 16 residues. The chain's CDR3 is CASSFAVTTSVYEQYF. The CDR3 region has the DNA TGTGCCAGCAGCTTCGCGGTAACAACTAGCGTATACGAGCAGTACTTC.

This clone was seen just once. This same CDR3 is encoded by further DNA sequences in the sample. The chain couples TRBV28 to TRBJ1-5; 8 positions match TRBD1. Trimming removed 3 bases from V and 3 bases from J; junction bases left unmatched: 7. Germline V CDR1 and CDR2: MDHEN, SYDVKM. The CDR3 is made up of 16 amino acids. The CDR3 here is CASSLPGQGPNQPQHF. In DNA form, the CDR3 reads TGTGCCAGCAGTTTGCCCGGACAGGGTCCCAATCAGCCCCAGCATTTT.

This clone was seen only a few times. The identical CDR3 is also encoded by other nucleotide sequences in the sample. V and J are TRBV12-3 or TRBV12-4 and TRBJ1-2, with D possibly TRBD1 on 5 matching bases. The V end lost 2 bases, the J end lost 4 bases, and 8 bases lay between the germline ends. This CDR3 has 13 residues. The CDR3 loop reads CASSLSGGYGYTF. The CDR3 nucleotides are TGTGCCAGCAGTTTATCGGGGGGCTATGGCTACACCTTC.

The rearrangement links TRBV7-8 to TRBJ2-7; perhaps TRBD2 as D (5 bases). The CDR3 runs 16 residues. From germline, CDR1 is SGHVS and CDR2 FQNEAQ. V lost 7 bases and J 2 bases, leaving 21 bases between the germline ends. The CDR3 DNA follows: TGTGCCAGCACCCTCTACGGTAGGCGGGTGGCCTACGAGCAGTACTTC. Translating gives CASTLYGRRVAYEQYF.

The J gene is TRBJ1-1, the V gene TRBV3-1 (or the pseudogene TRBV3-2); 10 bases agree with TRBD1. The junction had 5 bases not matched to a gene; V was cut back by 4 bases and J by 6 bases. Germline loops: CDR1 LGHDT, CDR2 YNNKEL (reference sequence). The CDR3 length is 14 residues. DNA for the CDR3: TGTGCCAGCAGCCCAGGGACAGGGGAAGCTGAAGCTTTCTTT. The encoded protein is CASSPGTGEAEAFF.

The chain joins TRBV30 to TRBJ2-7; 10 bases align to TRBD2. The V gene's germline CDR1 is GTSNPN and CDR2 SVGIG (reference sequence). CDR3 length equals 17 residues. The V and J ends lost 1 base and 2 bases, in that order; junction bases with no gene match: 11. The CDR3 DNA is TGTGCCTGGAGTGGGGTCGGGGGTCTAGCGGGAGCCTACGAGCAGTACTTC. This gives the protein CAWSGVGGLAGAYEQYF.

CDR3 protein: CASSPGGAGNTEAFF. The CDR3 nucleotides are TGTGCCAGCAGCCCTGGGGGCGCGGGGAACACTGAAGCTTTCTTT. The chain links TRBV11-3 to TRBJ1-1; possible D gene TRBD1, 6 bases. Germline assignment: CDR1 SGHNT and CDR2 YENEEA. The CDR3 is 15 amino acids. Trimming stripped 5 bases from V and 1 base from J, with 14 bases between.

The CDR3 nucleotides read TGTGCCAGCAGCGTCGACAGACATAGCAATCAGCCCCAGCATTTT. Translation: CASSVDRHSNQPQHF. The V call is TRBV2, the J call TRBJ1-5; maybe TRBD1 (5 bases). Germline CDR1 and CDR2: SNHLY and FYNNEI. The CDR3 is 15 amino acids. V gave up 6 bases and J gave up 0 bases, with 12 bases separating them.

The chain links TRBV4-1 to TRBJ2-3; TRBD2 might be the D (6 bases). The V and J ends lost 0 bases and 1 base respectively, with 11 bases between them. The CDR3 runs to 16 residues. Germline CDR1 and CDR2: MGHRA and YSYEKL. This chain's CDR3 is CASSQEREFRTDTQYF. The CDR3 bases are TGCGCCAGCAGCCAAGAACGGGAGTTCCGCACAGATACGCAGTATTTT.

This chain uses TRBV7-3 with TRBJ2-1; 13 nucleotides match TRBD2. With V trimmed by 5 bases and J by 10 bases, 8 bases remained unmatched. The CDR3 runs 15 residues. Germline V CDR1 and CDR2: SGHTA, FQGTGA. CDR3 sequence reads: CASSPQGLAGREQFF. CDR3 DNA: TGTGCCAGCAGCCCACAGGGACTAGCGGGACGGGAGCAGTTCTTC.

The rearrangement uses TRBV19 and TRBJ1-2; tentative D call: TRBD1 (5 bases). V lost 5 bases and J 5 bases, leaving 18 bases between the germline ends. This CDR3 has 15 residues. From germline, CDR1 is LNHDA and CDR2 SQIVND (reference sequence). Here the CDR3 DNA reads TGTGCCAGTAGTCCGTCAGGGCCTGACTTGTATGGCTACACCTTC. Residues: CASSPSGPDLYGYTF.

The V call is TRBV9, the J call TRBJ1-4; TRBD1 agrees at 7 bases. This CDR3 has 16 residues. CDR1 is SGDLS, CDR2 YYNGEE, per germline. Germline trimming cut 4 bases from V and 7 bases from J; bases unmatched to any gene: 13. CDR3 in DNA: TGTGCCAGCAGCCCTCCGAGGGGCAGGGGGACTGAAAAACTGTTTTTT. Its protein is CASSPPRGRGTEKLFF.

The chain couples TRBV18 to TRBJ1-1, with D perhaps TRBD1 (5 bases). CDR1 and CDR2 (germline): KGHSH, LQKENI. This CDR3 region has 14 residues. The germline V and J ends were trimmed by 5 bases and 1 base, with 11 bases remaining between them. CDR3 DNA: TGTGCCAGCTCAGGAGGGGAAACGAACACTGAAGCTTTCTTT. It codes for CASSGGETNTEAFF. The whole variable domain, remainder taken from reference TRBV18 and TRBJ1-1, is NAGVMQNPRHLVRRRGQEARLRCSPMKGHSHVYWYRQLPEEGLKFMVYLQKENIIDESGMPKERFSAEFPKEGPSILRIQQVVRGDSAAYFCASSGGETNTEAFFGQGTRLTVV.

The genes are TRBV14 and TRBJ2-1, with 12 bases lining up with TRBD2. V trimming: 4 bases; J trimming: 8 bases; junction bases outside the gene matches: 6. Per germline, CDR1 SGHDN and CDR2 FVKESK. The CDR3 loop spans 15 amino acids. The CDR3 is CASSLLAGGSDEQFF. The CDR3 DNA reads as TGTGCCAGCAGCCTACTAGCGGGAGGATCGGATGAGCAGTTCTTC.

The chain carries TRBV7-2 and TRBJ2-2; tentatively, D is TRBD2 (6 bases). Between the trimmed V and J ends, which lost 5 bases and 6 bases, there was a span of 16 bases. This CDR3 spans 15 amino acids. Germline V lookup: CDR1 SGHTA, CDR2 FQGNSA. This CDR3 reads CASSPRSGSSGELFF. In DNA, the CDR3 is TGTGCCAGCAGCCCCAGAAGCGGGTCGTCCGGGGAGCTGTTTTTT.